This entry describes one T cell receptor beta chain. Antigen unknown. Possible read error: a much larger clone is one base away. Researchers prepared the TCRbeta library using unique molecular identifiers, the study reports. In TCRdb, the PCR reads were re-called with MiXCR into one record per CDR3 protein. This table holds approximately 230,000 distinct CDR3 sequences, roughly 24% found once. This specimen comes from a study of T-cell reconstitution after alpha-beta-depleted transplantation in children. Study-wide findings and caveats: The origin of high day-60 TCRbeta diversity in some patients lay in surviving recipient T cells and thymic progenitors.

This TCR derives from a girl aged 2 to 10 with Fanconi anemia, due to receive a stem cell transplant. Sample: PBMCs, taken before TCRalphabeta/CD19-depleted stem cell transplant.

The CDR3, as DNA: TGTACCAGCAGTCCTCTTACTAGCGGGGGGGCCAGCTCCTACAATGAGCAGTTCTTC. This codes for CTSSPLTSGGASSYNEQFF. The rearrangement uses TRBV2 and TRBJ2-1; 13 bases are shared with TRBD2. Looked up from germline, CDR1 is SNHLY and CDR2 is FYNNEI. This CDR3 spans 19 amino acids.